This record looks at one T cell receptor beta chain sequence and its context. Generated by immunoSEQ multiplex PCR, the TCRdb table keeps only in-frame clones and is missing some. The sample consists of some 83,000 clones, approximately 89% of them appearing once. This sample is part of a study of blood T cell repertoires in COVID-19. Overall study context: The analysed material was cDNA or gDNA that came from T cells, B-cell-depleted T cells, or PBMCs.

Sequenced: peripheral blood. The origin of this receptor is a man between 50 and 59 years old with acute or convalescent COVID-19.

The CDR3 reads CASSLQQSGNTIYF. CDR3 nucleotide sequence: TGCGCCAGCAGCTTGCAACAGAGTGGAAACACCATATATTTT. The chain joins TRBV5-1 to TRBJ1-3; D unresolved. V lost 1 base to trimming and J lost 3 bases, with 8 bases between them. The CDR3 totals 14 residues. CDR1 SGHRS and CDR2 YFSETQ come from the germline V gene. Using reference TRBV5-1 and TRBJ1-3 for the parts outside the CDR3, the full variable domain is KAGVTQTPRYLIKTRGQQVTLSCSPISGHRSVSWYQQTPGQGLQFLFEYFSETQRNKGNFPGRFSGRQFSNSRSEMNVSTLELGDSALYLCASSLQQSGNTIYFGEGSWLTVV.